These T cell receptor beta chains were read from a single sample in a study of cytomegalovirus exposure and HLA in healthy donors. Only in-frame clones appear in the TCRdb table, and some are missing; sequencing was by immunoSEQ multiplex PCR. The table includes some 130,000 clones, roughly 77% detected once. Sequenced input: PBMCs. Receptors originate from a man aged 30-40 years in good health. Each CDR3 is given with its conserved first and last residue. D genes are given only for firm matches. Only some rows state a clone size, as once, few, many or a class for expanded clones.

j_call clone_size v_call cdr3_length d_call cdr3_nt cdr3_aa
TRBJ1-4 - TRBV7-9 16 TRBD1 TGTGCCAGCAGCTTAGCAGTTGGGACAGGGAATGAAAAACTGTTTTTT CASSLAVGTGNEKLFF
TRBJ1-2 - TRBV30 13 - TGTGCCTGGGGGGGGTATCCAGTAAGTGGCTACACCTTC CAWGGYPVSGYTF
TRBJ1-2 few TRBV5-1 14 - TGCGCCAGCAGCTCCGGGACTTCGGCCGCTGGCTACACCTTC CASSSGTSAAGYTF
TRBJ1-4 once TRBV9 15 - TGTGCCAGCAGCTCGGGGGGCTCGGCTAATGAAAAACTGTTTTTT CASSSGGSANEKLFF
TRBJ2-4 few TRBV5-1 19 TRBD2 TGCGCCAGCAGCACATGGACTAGCGGGAGTAGTAGGGTTGGAAACATTCAGTACTTC CASSTWTSGSSRVGNIQYF
TRBJ2-3 - TRBV29-1 15 - TGCAGCGTGGAACCCCAGGGGACCCCCCCAGATACGCAGTATTTT CSVEPQGTPPDTQYF
TRBJ1-1 - TRBV6-5 15 - TGTGCCAGCAGTTACTCCCAGGGGCTTTGGACTGAAGCTTTCTTT CASSYSQGLWTEAFF
TRBJ1-5 - TRBV6-5 15 TRBD1 TGTGCCAGCAGTTATGCAGGGGGCGGCAATCAGCCCCAGCATTTT CASSYAGGGNQPQHF
TRBJ2-3 once TRBV5-6 14 TRBD2 TGTGCCAGCAGCAAACGGGGGGGGACAGATACGCAGTATTTT CASSKRGGTDTQYF
TRBJ2-1 few TRBV9 15 TRBD2 TGTGCCAGCAGCGTAGGTGGCGGGAGAGCCAATGAGCAGTTCTTC CASSVGGGRANEQFF
TRBJ1-4 - TRBV19 15 TRBD1 TGTGCCAGTAGGGGGACAGGGGTGTCTAATGAAAAACTGTTTTTT CASRGTGVSNEKLFF
TRBJ2-3 - TRBV5-1 13 - TGCGCCAGCAGTGAGTCGAGCACAGATACGCAGTATTTT CASSESSTDTQYF
TRBJ2-7 - TRBV28 14 - TGTGCCAGCAGGTCCCCCCTGGATTACTACGAGCAGTACTTC CASRSPLDYYEQYF
TRBJ2-3 - TRBV23-1 17 TRBD2 TGCGCCAGCCTTTTGGGGACTAGCGATAAGTGCACAGATACGCAGTATTTT CASLLGTSDKCTDTQYF
TRBJ2-5 - TRBV23-1 13 - TGCGCCAGCAGTCAATTGCAGGGGGAGACCCAGTACTTC CASSQLQGETQYF
TRBJ1-1 - TRBV28 14 TRBD1 TGTGCCAGCAGTTTGGGGACAGTGAACACTGAAGCTTTCTTT CASSLGTVNTEAFF
TRBJ1-6 - TRBV5-1 15 - TGCGCCAGCAGCTTGGCGCTACAGTCCAATTCACCCCTCCACTTT CASSLALQSNSPLHF
TRBJ1-5 - TRBV19 14 - TGTGCCAGTAGTCTGGACAGCGGGGGTCAGCCCCAGCATTTT CASSLDSGGQPQHF
TRBJ2-1 - TRBV7-2 14 TRBD2 TGTGCCAGCAGCAGACTAGCGGCCTACAATGAGCAGTTCTTC CASSRLAAYNEQFF
TRBJ2-5 - TRBV6-1 12 - TGTGTATGTGGGCCCCACCAAGAGACCCAGTACTTC CVCGPHQETQYF
TRBJ2-4 - TRBV11-3 19 TRBD1 TGTGCCAGCAGCTTCAAATTGCCGGGACAGGGACCATTAGGCGCCATTCAGTACTTC CASSFKLPGQGPLGAIQYF
TRBJ2-7 - TRBV7-8 17 TRBD1 TGTGCCAGCAGCTTAGTGGCCGGGACAGGGGGAATGTACGAGCAGTACTTC CASSLVAGTGGMYEQYF
TRBJ1-4 - TRBV14 15 - TGTGCCAGCAGCCAGGCCGGTATGGGAGGTGAAAAACTGTTTTTT CASSQAGMGGEKLFF
TRBJ2-6 - TRBV19 15 - TGTGCCAGTTCCTCGCGGGGCTCTGGGGCCAACGTCCTGACTTTC CASSSRGSGANVLTF
TRBJ1-2 - TRBV4-2 14 - TGTGCCAGCAGCCAAGATACGGGAAACTATGGCTACACCTTC CASSQDTGNYGYTF
TRBJ1-1 - TRBV9 14 - TGTGCCAGCAGCGTAGGGCCGCAATCCATTGAAGCTTTCTTT CASSVGPQSIEAFF
TRBJ2-4 - TRBV7-2 13 TRBD1 TGTGCCAGCAGCCGGGACAGGGGTAACATTCAGTACTTC CASSRDRGNIQYF
TRBJ2-1 once TRBV7-3 15 TRBD2 TGTGCCAGCAGTGTGACTAGCGGGAGGGGCAATGAGCAGTTCTTC CASSVTSGRGNEQFF
TRBJ2-3 - TRBV7-9 14 TRBD1 TGTTCCAGCAGCTTACTGGGGACAGCAGATACGCAGTATTTT CSSSLLGTADTQYF
TRBJ2-5 - TRBV28 12 - TGTGCCACCGGAGAGGGCCAAGAGACCCAGTACTTC CATGEGQETQYF
TRBJ1-1 - TRBV7-9 13 TRBD1 TGTGCCAGCAGCTTGGGACAGCTGCTTGAAGCTTTCTTT CASSLGQLLEAFF
TRBJ1-5 - TRBV7-8 17 TRBD1 TGTGCCAGCAGCTCGGAGACAGGGGTCTATAGCAATCAGCCCCAGCATTTT CASSSETGVYSNQPQHF
TRBJ1-1 - TRBV28 15 - TGTGCCAGCAGTCTCACGGGGGAACTGAACACTGAAGCTTTCTTT CASSLTGELNTEAFF
TRBJ1-5 few TRBV2 15 TRBD1 TGTGCCAGCGTAGGTAGGACAGGGTCGAATCAGCCCCAGCATTTT CASVGRTGSNQPQHF
TRBJ1-3 - TRBV19 15 - TGTGCCAGTAGTCAACAGTGGCTCTCTGGAAACACCATATATTTT CASSQQWLSGNTIYF
TRBJ1-5 - TRBV29-1 12 - TGCAGCGTGGGCAGGGGCGGTCAGCCCCAGCATTTT CSVGRGGQPQHF
TRBJ2-3 - TRBV5-1 15 - TGCGCCAGCAGCTTGGGGCCCGTCTCTCCAGATACGCAGTATTTT CASSLGPVSPDTQYF
TRBJ2-7 - TRBV30 12 - TGTGCCTGGAGTGTATCCCTAGGCCAGCAGTACTTC CAWSVSLGQQYF
TRBJ2-1 - TRBV15 20 TRBD2 TGTGCCACCAGCAGAGAAGTCCCAAGAACAGCGGGGGCTGCTTACAATGAGCAGTTCTTC CATSREVPRTAGAAYNEQFF
TRBJ1-1 once TRBV6-5 14 - TGTGCCAGCAGTCACACCAGGGAGAACACTGAAGCTTTCTTT CASSHTRENTEAFF
TRBJ2-5 - TRBV30 13 TRBD2 TGTGCCTGGAGTGGGGCTAGCGGGAAAGTCCAGTACTTC CAWSGASGKVQYF
TRBJ1-1 once TRBV16 15 - TGTGCCAGCAGCCAATCGACCAGACAGAACACTGAAGCTTTCTTT CASSQSTRQNTEAFF
TRBJ1-4 - TRBV28 16 - TGTGCCAGCAGTTTGCAATTCGAGTCCCGGGGAGAAAAACTGTTTTTT CASSLQFESRGEKLFF
TRBJ2-1 - TRBV7-2 13 - TGTGCCAGCAGCCGCGGGGCGCTGAATGAGCAGTTCTTC CASSRGALNEQFF
TRBJ1-4 - TRBV6-1 14 - TGTGCCAGCCGCCCCTCCCCTATCCTCGAAAAACTGTTTTTT CASRPSPILEKLFF
TRBJ1-3 - TRBV4-3 13 TRBD1 TGCGCCAGCAGCCAGGGACAGCAGAACACCATATATTTT CASSQGQQNTIYF
TRBJ2-4 - TRBV20-1 10 - TGCGCGATGAGTGAAAACATTCAGTACTTC CAMSENIQYF
TRBJ1-1 - TRBV6-1 13 - TGTGCCAGCAGGGACACCCAGAACACTGAAGCTTTCTTT CASRDTQNTEAFF
TRBJ2-7 once TRBV19 17 TRBD2 TGTGCCAGTAGTATAGTGGCAGCTAGCGGGAGACCCTACGAGCAGTACTTC CASSIVAASGRPYEQYF
TRBJ2-3 - TRBV7-6 14 - TGTGCCAGCAGCCCCACCGGGGTGGCAGATACGCAGTATTTT CASSPTGVADTQYF
TRBJ2-5 few TRBV27 17 - TGTGCCAGCAGTTTACGCCCCCCTGGTAGCGGCCAAGAGACCCAGTACTTC CASSLRPPGSGQETQYF
TRBJ2-7 - TRBV28 12 TRBD2 TGTGCCAGCGGGGGGGGTCCCTACGAGCAGTACTTC CASGGGPYEQYF
TRBJ2-2 - TRBV10-3 17 - TGTGCCATCAGTGGGCCTAGAGGAATTTATAACACCGGGGAGCTGTTTTTT CAISGPRGIYNTGELFF